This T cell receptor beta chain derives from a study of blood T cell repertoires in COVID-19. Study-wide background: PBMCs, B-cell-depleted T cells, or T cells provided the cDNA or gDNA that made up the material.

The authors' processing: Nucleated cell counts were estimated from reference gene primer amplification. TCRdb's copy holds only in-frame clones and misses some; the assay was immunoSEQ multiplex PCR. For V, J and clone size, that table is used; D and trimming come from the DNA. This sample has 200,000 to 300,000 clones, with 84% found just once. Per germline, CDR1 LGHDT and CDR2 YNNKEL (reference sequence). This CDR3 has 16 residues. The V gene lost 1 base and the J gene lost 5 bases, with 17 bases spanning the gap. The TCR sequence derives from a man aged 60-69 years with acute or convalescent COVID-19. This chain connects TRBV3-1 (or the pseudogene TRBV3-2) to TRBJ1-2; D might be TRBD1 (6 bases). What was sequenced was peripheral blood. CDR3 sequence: CASSQGSAGAVYGYTF. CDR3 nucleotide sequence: TGTGCCAGCAGCCAAGGGTCGGCAGGGGCCGTATATGGCTACACCTTC.